This T cell receptor beta chain was recorded in a study of early T cells in non-severe SARS-CoV-2 infection (dated by TCRdb to the early 2020s). Regarding the study in general: Because TCR sequencing relied on bulk RNA taken from unsorted whole blood, pairing of alpha and beta chains was not possible. Overall study outcomes, separate from this receptor: VDJdb matching was skewed toward anti-spike CD8 responses and likely underestimated virus-specific expansions by missing private and CD4 specificities.

Set within a cohort of healthcare workers in London, UK, this nested case-control study involved weekly PCR testing of nasopharyngeal swabs along with blood sampling. Healthcare workers were recruited during the week of the UK lockdown, between 23 and 31 March 2020, and followed weekly for up to roughly 15 weeks. In this sample, this clonotype turned up many times. The antigen this receptor binds is unknown. No base-level quality is on record; no much larger clone is a single base apart. The method behind the library was 5' RACE. The reads were generated on a NextSeq 500. To correct for sequencing error and PCR bias, the TCR library protocol tagged individual cDNA molecules with unique molecular identifiers. Both TCR alpha and beta chains were sequenced, and tight co-correlation was observed between alpha and beta sequence abundances in each sample. For the original study's pipeline: Decombinator V4 was used to perform V gene, J gene and CDR3 annotation of TCR sequences. TCRs were defined as expanded if a significant change between any two time points was detected under a Poisson model with p below 0.0001. TCR abundances were normalised to the total number of TCRs sequenced per sample and expressed as counts per million. A search of VDJdb, accessed on 1 November 2021, was run for TCRs annotated to CMV, EBV and SARS-CoV-2, with TCRs annotated for multiple antigens excluded. TCRdb ran its own pipeline on the public reads, namely fastp trimming at Q25 and MiXCR clone calling, and kept in-frame beta chains. Identical CDR3 protein sequences are pooled into one entry, listed with their most common genes and DNA. These V and J calls are TCRdb output, not the study's own analysis. This sample lists tens of thousands of distinct CDR3 sequences; around 5.6% were detected once. About 6.8% of the sample is taken by the ten largest.

This TCR derives from an adult who was a healthcare worker with PCR-confirmed SARS-CoV-2 infection or an uninfected control (not recorded which). The sequenced sample was whole blood.

The CDR3 region has the sequence CASRSTENTEAFF. The bases are TGTGCCAGCAGGTCGACAGAAAACACTGAAGCTTTCTTT. This receptor chain uses TRBV2 and TRBJ1-1, with TRBD1 tentatively as D gene (5 bases match). From its cysteine to its phenylalanine, the CDR3 spans 13 amino acids. CDR3 DNA only is kept here, 39 bases in frame from base 1. As encoded in the germline V gene, CDR1 is SNHLY while CDR2 is FYNNEI. V gives up 6 bases and J gives up 2 bases, and the segment between their germline ends measures 10 bases.